These 18 T cell receptor beta chains were all obtained from the same sample, sequenced in a study of spatial heterogeneity in lung cancer (dated by TCRdb to 2018 to 2020). In light of the paper, this sample's time point label describes: sample taken at primary tumor resection. Library preparation employed 5' RACE. Sequencing instrument: NextSeq 500. Clones were called with MiXCR by TCRdb after fastp trimmed the public reads at Q25, and only in-frame beta chains were retained. Records with the same CDR3 protein are collapsed into one entry carrying the most frequent genes and DNA. This sample has 8,400 or so distinct CDR3 sequences in its table, and about 4.5% of those were observed once. The ten largest account for approximately 30% of the sample. This specimen was PBMCs, taken at surgery. The receptors originated from a male donor with early-stage non-small cell lung cancer.

The V and J genes are TRBV7-9 and TRBJ2-7; D gene ambiguous. Germline V CDR1 and CDR2: SEHNR, FQNEAQ (reference sequence). Trimming removed 5 bases at V and 4 bases at J, with 21 bases between. The CDR3 is made up of 16 amino acids. The CDR3 loop is CASSPQLPGPEYEQYF. The CDR3 DNA reads TGTGCCAGCAGCCCCCAATTACCGGGTCCAGAGTACGAGCAGTACTTC.

This clonotype came up many times. The chain recombines TRBV29-1 with TRBJ2-5; TRBD2 is a possible D gene (5 bases). Between the trimmed V and J ends, which lost 4 bases and 6 bases, there was a span of 12 bases. The CDR3 length is 12 residues. Per the germline V gene, CDR1 is SQVTM and CDR2 is ANQGSEA. DNA of the CDR3: TGCAGCGTTGTATGGAGGATGCAGACCCAGTACTTC. Residues: CSVVWRMQTQYF.

As to this clonotype: Just one base apart from a much larger clone, this may be a read error. The J gene is TRBJ2-1, the V gene TRBV3-1; 7 nucleotides match TRBD1. V dropped 4 bases and J dropped 9; count of bases not matched to a gene: 15. The CDR3 is 16 residues long. Germline V gives CDR1 LGHDT, CDR2 YNNKEL (reference sequence). Here the CDR3 DNA reads TGTGCCAGCAGCCTACCCTGTGACAGGGCGGACAGTGAGCAGTTCTTC. Translating gives CASSLPCDRADSEQFF.

By frequency in the sample, this clonotype is medium-sized (0.01 to 0.1%). V usage is TRBV15 and J usage is TRBJ1-6; 7 bases agree with TRBD1. Germline assignment: CDR1 LNHNV and CDR2 YYDKDF (reference sequence). V was clipped by 4 bases and J by 5 bases; unmatched bases: 8. The CDR3 is 16 amino acids. The CDR3 DNA reads TGTGCCACCAGCATTCCCGGGACAGAAGATAATTCACCCCTCCACTTT. It translates to CATSIPGTEDNSPLHF. The entire variable domain, with the rest obtained from reference TRBV15 and TRBJ1-6, is as follows: DAMVIQNPRYQVTQFGKPVTLSCSQTLNHNVMYWYQQKSSQAPKLLFHYYDKDFNNEADTPDNFQSRRPNTSFCFLDIRSPGLGDTAMYLCATSIPGTEDNSPLHFGNGTRLTVT.

This clonotype was observed many times. The rearrangement uses TRBV6-2 or TRBV6-3 and TRBJ2-3; no firm D call. In germline, CDR1 is MNHEY, CDR2 SVGEGT. Trimming left V 2 bases short and J 2 bases short, with 11 bases between. The CDR3 is 15 amino acids. The CDR3 coding sequence is TGTGCCAGCAGTTACCGAAACGACTTCACAGATACGCAGTATTTT. Amino acids: CASSYRNDFTDTQYF.

This clonotype was picked up a small number of times. The V gene is TRBV5-1, the J gene TRBJ1-2; 7 bases are a match to TRBD1. The CDR3 extends over 15 amino acids. With V trimmed by 3 bases and J by 0 bases, 5 bases remained unmatched. The germline V gene has CDR1 SGHRS and CDR2 YFSETQ. Here the CDR3 reads CASSSTDRTNYGYTF. Written as DNA, the CDR3 is TGCGCCAGCAGCTCCACGGACAGGACTAACTATGGCTACACCTTC. Full variable domain (rest looked up from reference TRBV5-1 and TRBJ1-2): KAGVTQTPRYLIKTRGQQVTLSCSPISGHRSVSWYQQTPGQGLQFLFEYFSETQRNKGNFPGRFSGRQFSNSRSEMNVSTLELGDSALYLCASSSTDRTNYGYTFGSGTRLTVV.

This clonotype ranks as medium-sized. The chain combines TRBV12-3 or TRBV12-4 with TRBJ1-3; 7 nucleotides agree with TRBD1. The CDR3 runs 13 residues. V gave up 5 bases and J gave up 4 bases; unmatched junction bases: 2. DNA of the CDR3: TGTGCCAGCAGTCCGGGACAGGGAAACACCATATATTTT. This sequence encodes CASSPGQGNTIYF.

This clonotype was seen at least ten times. The chain links TRBV20-1 to TRBJ2-7, with D uncertain. The V end lost 0 bases, the J end lost 5 bases, and 14 bases lay between the germline ends. The CDR3 runs to 14 residues. Germline V gene data show CDR1 as DFQATT and CDR2 as SNEGSKA (reference sequence). The CDR3 here is CSAREHPGTHEQYV. The CDR3 DNA follows: TGCAGTGCTAGAGAGCATCCCGGAACCCACGAGCAGTACGTC.

This clonotype was found a few times. V usage is TRBV21-1 and J usage is TRBJ2-7; TRBD2 is taken as the D call from the table, unchecked against the DNA. TRBV21-1 is reported as a pseudogene. This CDR3 spans 13 amino acids. The CDR3 is CASRAGERHEQYV. DNA of the CDR3: TGTGCCAGCAGAGCGGGGGAAAGGCACGAGCAGTACGTC.

The genes are TRBV7-2 and TRBJ1-1; D is unclear. In germline, CDR1 is SGHTA, CDR2 FQGNSA. This CDR3 contains 15 residues. V lost 7 bases and J lost 4, with 19 bases in between. CDR3 protein: CASTESGRGGTEAFF. For the CDR3, the DNA is TGTGCCAGCACCGAATCCGGACGGGGAGGCACTGAAGCTTTCTTT.

This clonotype came up a few times. This chain uses TRBV5-1 with TRBJ2-3; D gene unclear. The germline V gene encodes CDR1 SGHRS and CDR2 YFSETQ. The germline V and J ends were trimmed by 0 bases and 5 bases, with 10 bases remaining between them. The CDR3 totals 14 residues. For the CDR3, the DNA is TGCGCCAGCAGCTTGGGGCGTCACAGAGATACGCAGTATTTT. It specifies CASSLGRHRDTQYF.

The sample holds many counts of this clonotype. The chain has TRBV7-2 and TRBJ1-1; 8 bases agree with TRBD1. This CDR3 comprises 14 residues. Germline V gives CDR1 SGHTA, CDR2 FQGNSA. Trimming removed 3 bases from V and 4 bases from J; junction bases left unmatched: 4. The CDR3 DNA is TGTGCCAGCAGCTTTGGACAGGGTGGCACTGAAGCTTTCTTT. It encodes CASSFGQGGTEAFF.

By its share, this clonotype is medium-sized. The rearrangement links TRBV5-1 to TRBJ2-1, with TRBD1 matching over 7 bases. Trimming cost V 2 bases and J 7 bases; bases outside gene matches: 9. CDR1 and CDR2 from the germline V gene are SGHRS and YFSETQ. The CDR3 consists of 15 residues. CDR3 nucleotide sequence: TGCGCCAGCAGCTTTGCGGCAGGGGGTAAGAATGAGCAGTTCTTC. It translates to CASSFAAGGKNEQFF.

By proportion, this clonotype is medium-sized. The chain is built from TRBV27 and TRBJ2-2; D is possibly TRBD1 (6 bases). CDR1 is MNHEY, CDR2 SMNVEV, per germline (reference sequence). The CDR3 length is 15 residues. V shed 6 bases and J shed 6 bases, with 17 bases lying between them. The CDR3 region has the DNA TGTGCCAGCAGCTTGCTGGGGGCGCGCGCCGGGGAGCTGTTTTTT. As protein: CASSLLGARAGELFF.

In its sample, this clonotype was seen many times. The chain links TRBV25-1 to TRBJ1-1; 7 bases fit TRBD1. V was clipped by 4 bases and J by 5 bases; unmatched bases: 16. The CDR3 is 17 amino acids. CDR1 and CDR2 from the germline V gene are MGHDK and SYGVNS. This CDR3 is CASSAPRRGQGETEAFF. CDR3 DNA sequence: TGTGCCAGCAGTGCCCCCAGACGGGGGCAGGGGGAGACTGAAGCTTTCTTT.

In its sample, this clonotype is medium-sized. This sequence joins TRBV4-3 and TRBJ2-1; D gene unclear. This CDR3 is built from 13 residues. In germline, CDR1 is LGHNA, CDR2 YSLEER. V was pared by 1 base and J by 5 bases, with 6 bases between. CDR3 nucleotides: TGCGCCAGCAGCCAAGGATTTAACAATGAGCAGTTCTTC. Translation gives CASSQGFNNEQFF.

V usage is TRBV5-1 and J usage is TRBJ1-2, with 9 positions matching TRBD1. Germline V gene lookup returns CDR1 SGHRS and CDR2 YFSETQ. This CDR3 has 14 amino acids. J gave up 3 bases and V 6 bases, and 6 bases lay outside the gene matches. The CDR3 here is CASNTGGADYGYTF. The CDR3 nucleotides read TGCGCCAGCAATACAGGGGGCGCGGACTATGGCTACACCTTC.

This clonotype is medium-sized within its sample. The chain links TRBV9 to TRBJ2-2; D gene uncertain. The CDR3 runs 13 residues. Germline CDR1 SGDLS, CDR2 YYNGEE. V lost 2 bases and J lost 6, with 8 bases in between. The CDR3, as DNA: TGTGCCAGCAGCGTCCCCCGCCCCGGGGAGCTGTTTTTT. Translated: CASSVPRPGELFF.